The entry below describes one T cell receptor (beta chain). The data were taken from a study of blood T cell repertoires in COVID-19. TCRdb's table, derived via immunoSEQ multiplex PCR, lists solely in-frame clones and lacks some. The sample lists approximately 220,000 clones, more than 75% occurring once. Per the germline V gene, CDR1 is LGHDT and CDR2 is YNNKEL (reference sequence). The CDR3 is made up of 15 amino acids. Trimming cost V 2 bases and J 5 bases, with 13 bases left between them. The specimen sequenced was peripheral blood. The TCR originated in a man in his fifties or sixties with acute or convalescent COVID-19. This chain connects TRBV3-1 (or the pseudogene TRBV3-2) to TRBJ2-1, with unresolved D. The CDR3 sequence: CASSQPADFHNEQFF. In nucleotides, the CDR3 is TGTGCCAGCAGCCAACCCGCGGATTTCCACAATGAGCAGTTCTTC.